This T cell receptor beta chain was captured in a study of T cells in Graves' hyperthyroidism and ophthalmopathy. The CDR3 is made up of 15 amino acids. Germline assignment: CDR1 LNHNV and CDR2 YYDKDF (reference sequence). Trimming at V came to 1 base and at J to 4 bases, leaving 3 bases not matched to a gene. The hyperthyroidism was newly diagnosed and had lasted under 2 months; the patients were aged 18 to 65. From 8.5 to 10 ml of fresh peripheral blood, PBMCs were isolated. This clonotype was found many times. The TCR beta CDR3 regions underwent amplification using RNA transcripts as the source. Using the HTBI primer set, a first-round RT-PCR was run on the TCR CDR3. TCRdb reanalysed the multiplex PCR reads using MiXCR and keeps one entry per CDR3 protein. The sample has over 250,000 distinct CDR3 sequences; less than 30% are singletons.

The receptor was isolated from a man in his forties or fifties with Graves' hyperthyroidism that later progressed to Graves' ophthalmopathy. The sequenced material came from blood. V usage is TRBV15 and J usage is TRBJ1-1; 10 nucleotides line up with TRBD1. In DNA, the CDR3 is TGTGCCACCAGCAGAGGGACAGGGGGTGTCACTGAAGCTTTCTTT. Its translation is CATSRGTGGVTEAFF.